These T cell receptor beta chains were read from a single sample in a study of shared clonotypes between healthy human individuals. The data were produced by immunoSEQ multiplex PCR, yet TCRdb's version contains in-frame clones alone and is incomplete. The table includes roughly 1,100,000 clones, about 75% detected once. Sequenced: memory CD4+ T cells sorted from blood. Receptors were obtained from a man younger than 30 in good health. Both conserved end residues are part of each CDR3. A D gene is named only where the DNA matches it firmly. Size is stated for part of the rows, as once, few or many counts, or as a class when the clone is expanded.

cdr3_aa cdr3_nt v_call d_call j_call clone_size
CASSPEKRPNSPLHF TGTGCCAGCTCACCAGAGAAGAGGCCTAATTCACCCCTCCACTTT TRBV18 - TRBJ1-6 few
CASSYSRQGDSPLHF TGTGCCAGCAGTTACTCGAGGCAGGGTGATTCACCCCTCCACTTT TRBV6-5 - TRBJ1-6 once
CASSDGLLIKETQYF TGTGCCAGCAGTGACGGTCTCCTTATAAAAGAGACCCAGTACTTC TRBV25-1 - TRBJ2-5 few
CASDQGTNSPLHF TGTGCCAGCGACCAGGGAACTAATTCACCCCTCCACTTT TRBV9 - TRBJ1-6 -
CASSERGPYEQYF TGTGCCAGCAGCGAGCGGGGTCCCTACGAGCAGTACTTC TRBV28 TRBD2 TRBJ2-7 once
CASSPQVRDRSYEQYF TGTGCCAGCTCACCACAGGTCCGGGATCGATCCTACGAGCAGTACTTC TRBV18 - TRBJ2-7 -
CASSAAFESGANVLTF TGCGCCAGCAGCGCGGCTTTTGAGTCTGGGGCCAACGTCCTGACTTTC TRBV5-1 - TRBJ2-6 -
CASSLIGDRGTGANVLTF TGTGCCAGCAGCTTGATAGGGGACAGGGGAACTGGGGCCAACGTCCTGACTTTC TRBV5-5 TRBD1 TRBJ2-6 -
CASGRLAGTGELFF TGTGCCAGCGGTAGACTAGCGGGAACCGGGGAGCTGTTTTTT TRBV7-9 TRBD2 TRBJ2-2 -
CASSESTGRMNTEAFF TGCGCCAGCAGTGAGTCGACGGGACGGATGAACACTGAAGCTTTCTTT TRBV10-1 - TRBJ1-1 -
CASGLSPTGVSGNTIYF TGTGCTAGTGGTTTGTCCCCAACAGGGGTCTCTGGAAACACCATATATTTT TRBV12-5 TRBD1 TRBJ1-3 -
CASSSGGAEYF TGTGCCAGCAGTAGCGGAGGGGCGGAGTACTTC TRBV2 - TRBJ2-5 -
CASSSGQHYTEAFF TGCGCCAGCAGCAGCGGACAGCACTACACTGAAGCTTTCTTT TRBV5-1 - TRBJ1-1 -
CASSGWTDNQPQHF TGTGCCAGCAGCGGGTGGACTGACAATCAGCCCCAGCATTTT TRBV6-1 - TRBJ1-5 -
CASSGADREVFF TGTGCCAGCAGCGGGGCAGACAGGGAGGTTTTCTTT TRBV11-2 TRBD1 TRBJ1-1 -
CASSKGLAGASEQYF TGTGCCAGCAGCAAAGGACTAGCGGGAGCTTCCGAGCAGTACTTC TRBV5-4 TRBD2 TRBJ2-7 -
CAISESGGERIQYF TGTGCCATCAGTGAGTCGGGGGGAGAGCGCATTCAGTACTTC TRBV10-3 - TRBJ2-4 -
CAWSQLSSYNSPLHF TGTGCCTGGAGTCAACTAAGCTCCTATAATTCACCCCTCCACTTT TRBV30 - TRBJ1-6 few
CASSLRFRAYEQYF TGTGCCAGCAGCCTGCGATTTCGCGCCTACGAGCAGTACTTC TRBV12-1 - TRBJ2-7 -
CASSLAGEYNEQFF TGCGCCAGCAGCTTGGCGGGAGAGTACAATGAGCAGTTCTTC TRBV5-1 - TRBJ2-1 -
CASSFGGSVNGEQFF TGTGCCAGCAGTTTTGGCGGGAGTGTTAATGGTGAGCAGTTCTTC TRBV27 TRBD2 TRBJ2-1 -
CASNTKGGGNTIYF TGTGCCAGCAATACAAAAGGGGGCGGAAACACCATATATTTT TRBV5-4 TRBD1 TRBJ1-3 -
CASSQDRSRKETQYF TGCGCCAGCAGCCAAGACAGGAGTCGGAAAGAGACCCAGTACTTC TRBV4-3 - TRBJ2-5 -
CASSLLGTARRQTQYF TGTGCCAGCAGTTTACTAGGGACAGCACGAAGACAAACCCAGTACTTC TRBV28 TRBD1 TRBJ2-5 -
CAWSLPSGNTIYF TGTGCCTGGAGTTTACCCTCGGGAAACACCATATATTTT TRBV30 - TRBJ1-3 -
CAGVTGARSGNTIYF TGTGCCGGGGTGACCGGGGCTCGCTCTGGAAACACCATATATTTT TRBV21-1 - TRBJ1-3 -
CASSPPGSGAGGYGYTF TGTGCCAGCTCGCCCCCCGGCTCGGGGGCCGGCGGCTATGGCTACACCTTC TRBV18 - TRBJ1-2 -
CASSVRDRAFTDTQYF TGCGCCAGCAGCGTTCGGGACAGGGCTTTCACAGATACGCAGTATTTT TRBV4-3 TRBD1 TRBJ2-3 once
CASSPPARGPGELFF TGTGCCAGCTCACCACCGGCTCGGGGTCCCGGGGAGCTGTTTTTT TRBV18 - TRBJ2-2 -
CASSPATGFYGYTF TGTGCCAGCAGCCCCGCGACAGGGTTCTATGGCTACACCTTC TRBV13 TRBD1 TRBJ1-2 -
CASSPRGQDEAFF TGTGCCAGCTCACCAAGGGGGCAGGATGAAGCTTTCTTT TRBV18 TRBD1 TRBJ1-1 -
CAIRASGSNEQFF TGTGCCATCAGGGCTAGCGGATCCAATGAGCAGTTCTTC TRBV10-3 TRBD2 TRBJ2-1 -
CASRPPGQGNYGYTF TGTGCCAGCAGACCTCCGGGACAGGGGAACTATGGCTACACCTTC TRBV6-5 TRBD1 TRBJ1-2 few
CASSFEGPSSYNSPLHF TGTGCCAGCAGCTTTGAGGGGCCGAGCTCCTATAATTCACCCCTCCACTTT TRBV7-6 - TRBJ1-6 -
CASNTGSGTIPTGELFF TGTGCCAGTAACACCGGGTCCGGGACTATACCGACCGGGGAGCTGTTTTTT TRBV19 TRBD2 TRBJ2-2 -
CAWKTGGSRNTIYF TGTGCCTGGAAGACAGGGGGCTCTAGAAACACCATATATTTT TRBV30 TRBD1 TRBJ1-3 -
CASSPWGGTGKETQYF TGTGCCAGCAGCCCTTGGGGGGGTACCGGTAAAGAGACCCAGTACTTC TRBV7-9 TRBD2 TRBJ2-5 -
CASSLGDLYNEQFF TGTGCCAGCAGCTTGGGGGACCTCTACAATGAGCAGTTCTTC TRBV5-8 - TRBJ2-1 -
CASSERTDYEQYF TGTGCCAGCAGCGAAAGGACGGACTACGAGCAGTACTTC TRBV9 - TRBJ2-7 -
CASSPASGSVDTGELFF TGTGCCAGCAGTCCTGCTAGCGGGAGTGTCGACACCGGGGAGCTGTTTTTT TRBV6-4 TRBD2 TRBJ2-2 once
CASSVGARGYTF TGTGCCAGCAGCGTAGGGGCTAGAGGCTACACCTTC TRBV7-2 - TRBJ1-2 -
CASSLQGGREQYF TGCGCCAGCAGCTTGCAAGGGGGTCGCGAGCAGTACTTC TRBV5-1 - TRBJ2-7 -
CASSQTGSQNIQYF TGTGCCAGCAGCCAAACAGGGTCACAAAACATTCAGTACTTC TRBV7-9 - TRBJ2-4 -
CASSKAGGLQETQYF TGTGCCAGTAGTAAAGCGGGGGGGCTTCAAGAGACCCAGTACTTC TRBV19 TRBD2 TRBJ2-5 -
CASSWALALSGELFF TGTGCCAGCAGTTGGGCACTAGCATTATCCGGGGAGCTGTTTTTT TRBV28 - TRBJ2-2 -
CASSLAGGKTSYEQYF TGTGCCAGCAGCTTAGCGGGGGGAAAAACCTCCTACGAGCAGTACTTC TRBV7-9 - TRBJ2-7 -
CASSLGGQGMLAKNIQYF TGTGCCAGCAGCTTAGGGGGACAGGGGATGTTAGCCAAAAACATTCAGTACTTC TRBV13 TRBD1 TRBJ2-4 -
CASHRGPGETQYF TGTGCCAGCCACAGGGGGCCGGGAGAGACCCAGTACTTC TRBV18 TRBD1 TRBJ2-5 -
CASSSSGLDLTDTQYF TGTGCCAGCAGTTCCTCGGGACTCGACCTCACAGATACGCAGTATTTT TRBV28 - TRBJ2-3 -
CASSPDSENTEAFF TGTGCCAGCAGCCCGGACTCGGAGAACACTGAAGCTTTCTTT TRBV5-6 - TRBJ1-1 -
CASSLAGGIYNEQFF TGTGCCAGCAGCTTGGCCGGGGGAATTTACAATGAGCAGTTCTTC TRBV5-4 - TRBJ2-1 -
CAWSVKEISRDTIYF TGTGCCTGGAGTGTCAAGGAAATCTCGAGGGACACCATATATTTT TRBV30 - TRBJ1-3 few
CASSRNRGPDEKLFF TGCGCCAGCAGCCGGAACAGGGGGCCGGATGAAAAACTGTTTTTT TRBV5-1 TRBD1 TRBJ1-4 -
CASKSEGRSNEKLFF TGCGCCAGCAAATCCGAGGGGAGGTCTAATGAAAAACTGTTTTTT TRBV5-1 - TRBJ1-4 -
CATSGGRGGTYEQYF TGTGCCACCAGCGGCGGCAGGGGAGGAACCTACGAGCAGTACTTC TRBV15 - TRBJ2-7 -